These 23 T cell receptor beta chains were all obtained from the same sample, sequenced in a study of T cell responses to AZD1222 COVID-19 vaccine. The repertoire was sequenced with immunoSEQ multiplex PCR; TCRdb's copy has only in-frame clones and lacks some. The sample includes about 81,000 clones, about 86% of them seen just once. The sequenced sample was peripheral blood, obtained 28 days after the second AZD1222 dose. Source of these receptors: an adult who received the AZD1222 COVID-19 vaccine.

This clone came up once. This chain joins TRBV27 and TRBJ1-4; a weak D match, TRBD1 (6 bases). Trimming removed 0 bases from V and 11 bases from J, with 22 bases in between. This CDR3 is built from 17 residues. Per germline, CDR1 MNHEY and CDR2 SMNVEV (reference sequence). The CDR3 nucleotides read TGTGCCAGCAGTTTATCGATAGGGGGGACCGGTCTGTCGAAACTGTTTTTT. This sequence encodes CASSLSIGGTGLSKLFF. Full variable domain (rest looked up from reference TRBV27 and TRBJ1-4): EAQVTQNPRYLITVTGKKLTVTCSQNMNHEYMSWYRQDPGLGLRQIYYSMNVEVTDKGDVPEGYKVSRKEKRNFPLILESPSPNQTSLYFCASSLSIGGTGLSKLFFGSGTQLSVL.

The chain has TRBV7-6 and TRBJ2-1, with 10 bases fitting TRBD2. The CDR3 loop spans 15 amino acids. V was pared by 5 bases and J by 5 bases, with 6 bases of the junction left unmatched. Germline V gene sequence: CDR1 SGHVS, CDR2 FNYEAQ. The DNA of the CDR3 is TGTGCCAGCAGCCACCTAGCGGGGGCTAACAATGAGCAGTTCTTC. Translated, it gives CASSHLAGANNEQFF.

The chain employs TRBV12-5 and TRBJ1-1; 9 bases match TRBD1. CDR3 length: 14 amino acids. V lost 4 bases, J lost 3 bases, and 3 bases stayed unmatched. Germline V gene data show CDR1 as LGHNT and CDR2 as FRNRAP. The CDR3 sequence is CASGWGQGDTEAFF. The CDR3 nucleotides are TGTGCTAGTGGTTGGGGACAGGGTGACACTGAAGCTTTCTTT.

The V and J genes are TRBV19 and TRBJ2-7, with D perhaps matching TRBD2 (8 bases). The V gene lost 1 base and the J gene lost 2 bases, with 15 bases spanning the gap. There are 16 residues in the CDR3. The germline V gene encodes CDR1 LNHDA and CDR2 SQIVND (reference sequence). The CDR3 DNA reads TGTGCCAGTAGTATAGCACGGGGGGGACAGACCTACGAGCAGTACTTC. Translating gives CASSIARGGQTYEQYF. Together with reference TRBV19 and TRBJ2-7, the CDR3 gives the full variable domain: DGGITQSPKYLFRKEGQNVTLSCEQNLNHDAMYWYRQDPGQGLRLIYYSQIVNDFQKGDIAEGYSVSREKKESFPLTVTSAQKNPTAFYLCASSIARGGQTYEQYFGPGTRLTVT.

V gene TRBV10-3 combines with J gene TRBJ2-3; D may match TRBD1 or TRBD2 (5 bases each). The CDR3 is 14 residues long. CDR1 ENHRY and CDR2 SYGVKD come from the germline V gene. Trimming left V 4 bases short and J 0 bases short, with 8 bases between. The CDR3 DNA is TGTGCCATCAGTGGGGGGACCAGCACAGATACGCAGTATTTT. This codes for CAISGGTSTDTQYF.

The V gene is TRBV29-1, the J gene TRBJ1-5, with 12 bases matching TRBD1. J was trimmed by 7 bases and V by 4 bases; bases with no gene match: 8. The CDR3 totals 15 residues. Germline V gene sequence: CDR1 SQVTM, CDR2 ANQGSEA. CDR3 residues: CSVGGTGGAGQPQHF. CDR3 nucleotides: TGCAGCGTTGGAGGGACAGGGGGCGCGGGGCAGCCCCAGCATTTT.

The V call is TRBV11-2, the J call TRBJ2-7; 10 bases fit TRBD2. Germline assignment: CDR1 SGHAT and CDR2 FQNNGV. Trimming cost V 5 bases and J 2 bases; bases outside gene matches: 6. The CDR3 is 15 residues long. The CDR3 DNA follows: TGTGCCAGCAGCAGCAGGACTAGCGGAACCTACGAGCAGTACTTC. It is translated as CASSSRTSGTYEQYF.

This chain joins TRBV7-2 and TRBJ1-5; no definite D call. With 5 bases removed from V and 7 bases from J, the gap between germline ends came to 18 bases. The CDR3 runs to 15 residues. Germline CDR1 SGHTA, CDR2 FQGNSA. CDR3 in DNA: TGTGCCAGCAGCCGCCACGCGGGGTCTGGCCAGCCCCAGCATTTT. Translated: CASSRHAGSGQPQHF.

The rearrangement joins TRBV3-1 (or the pseudogene TRBV3-2) to TRBJ1-3; no definite D call. V shed 0 bases and J shed 7 bases, with 10 bases lying between them. The CDR3 has 14 amino acids. CDR1 is LGHDT, CDR2 YNNKEL, per germline (reference sequence). CDR3 in DNA: TGTGCCAGCAGCCAAGAAGGCGAGTCTAACACCATATATTTT. Amino acid sequence: CASSQEGESNTIYF.

This rearrangement joins TRBV7-2 to TRBJ2-3; D remains ambiguous. The V end was cut by 3 bases, the J end by 1 base, with 5 bases between. Germline CDR1 reads SGHTA; CDR2 reads FQGNSA. This CDR3 has 13 amino acids. The CDR3 spells CASSLFGTDTQYF. The CDR3 nucleotides read TGTGCCAGCAGCTTGTTTGGCACAGATACGCAGTATTTT.

The chain has TRBV7-2 and TRBJ2-7; possibly TRBD2 for D (5 bases). Germline V gene data show CDR1 as SGHTA and CDR2 as FQGNSA. This CDR3 spans 13 amino acids. V lost 5 bases to trimming and J lost 0 bases, with 8 bases between them. Written as DNA, the CDR3 is TGTGCCAGCAGCCGGGGTCCCTCCTACGAGCAGTACTTC. It is translated as CASSRGPSYEQYF.

This chain links TRBV3-1 (or the pseudogene TRBV3-2) with TRBJ2-1; 13 positions match TRBD2. This CDR3 has 15 amino acids. The germline V gene encodes CDR1 LGHDT and CDR2 YNNKEL (reference sequence). J was trimmed by 6 bases and V by 3 bases; bases with no gene match: 2. The CDR3 region has the DNA TGTGCCAGCAGCCAGGGACTAGCGGGGTTCAATGAGCAGTTCTTC. As protein: CASSQGLAGFNEQFF.

This clone was counted a single time. The genes are TRBV28 and TRBJ2-1; no definite D call. Looked up from germline, CDR1 is MDHEN and CDR2 is SYDVKM. Trimming shortened V by 7 bases and J by 3 bases, and 4 bases separated the two germline ends. The CDR3 runs 11 residues. CDR3 sequence: CASTLYNEQFF. The CDR3 bases are TGTGCCAGCACCCTCTACAATGAGCAGTTCTTC.

This clone was detected only a few times. The gene calls are TRBV28 and TRBJ2-2; D remains ambiguous. This CDR3 is built from 13 residues. The ends were cut back, 8 bases at V and 3 bases at J, with 10 bases in the middle. Germline V gene data show CDR1 as MDHEN and CDR2 as SYDVKM. The CDR3 bases are TGTGCCAGCGGAACCCGGGACACCGGGGAGCTGTTTTTT. It yields the protein CASGTRDTGELFF.

DNA for the CDR3: TGTGCCTGGTCGGACAGGGGGCAGGGAAAACTGTTTTTT. Amino acid sequence: CAWSDRGQGKLFF. The V gene is TRBV30, the J gene TRBJ1-4, with 11 bases fitting TRBD1. In germline, CDR1 is GTSNPN, CDR2 SVGIG (reference sequence). The CDR3 length is 13 residues. The V and J ends lost 5 bases and 10 bases, in that order; junction bases with no gene match: 6. The whole variable domain, remainder taken from reference TRBV30 and TRBJ1-4, is SQTIHQWPATLVQPVGSPLSLECTVEGTSNPNLYWYRQAAGRGLQLLFYSVGIGQISSEVPQNLSASRPQDRQFILSSKKLLLSDSGFYLCAWSDRGQGKLFFGSGTQLSVL.

The chain couples TRBV25-1 to TRBJ2-7; D is unclear. Germline-derived CDR1 and CDR2 are MGHDK and SYGVNS. The CDR3 sequence is 11 residues long. Trimming pared 3 bases from V and 4 bases from J, leaving 4 bases between. The CDR3 DNA reads TGTGCCAGCAGTGAGAATTACGAGCAGTACTTC. Protein product: CASSENYEQYF.

This chain connects TRBV12-3 or TRBV12-4 to TRBJ1-2; the match to TRBD1 covers 9 bases. J gave up 8 bases and V 7 bases, and 5 bases lay outside the gene matches. The CDR3 extends over 12 amino acids. The CDR3 sequence is CASTRDRVGYTF. The CDR3, as DNA: TGTGCCAGCACCAGGGACAGGGTCGGCTACACCTTC.

J is TRBJ1-2 and V is TRBV4-1; 9 bases line up with TRBD1. The germline V gene has CDR1 MGHRA and CDR2 YSYEKL. V shed 4 bases, J shed 2 bases, and the junction held 2 bases outside the gene matches. The CDR3 consists of 14 residues. The CDR3 DNA follows: TGCGCCAGCAGCCCAGGGACAGGGAACTATGGCTACACCTTC. As protein: CASSPGTGNYGYTF.

The gene calls are TRBV7-9 and TRBJ1-5; 7 bases are a match to TRBD1. The CDR3 runs 15 residues. The V gene's germline CDR1 is SEHNR and CDR2 FQNEAQ (reference sequence). V gave up 5 bases and J gave up 6 bases; unmatched junction bases: 10. The CDR3 coding sequence is TGTGCCAGCAGCCTCCGAGGGGGCGCCGGTCAGCCCCAGCATTTT. Protein: CASSLRGGAGQPQHF.

This chain links TRBV29-1 with TRBJ2-1; 9 bases fit TRBD2. CDR1 SQVTM and CDR2 ANQGSEA come from the germline V gene. CDR3 size: 13 residues. Trimming took 7 bases from V and 10 from J; bases not matched to a gene: 11. In nucleotides, the CDR3 is TGCAGCGCTTCGAGCGGGGGGTCATTGGAGCAGTTCTTC. Translated, it gives CSASSGGSLEQFF.

This chain uses TRBV30 with TRBJ1-6; 7 nucleotides align to TRBD1. V was pared by 4 bases and J by 8 bases, with 8 bases of the junction left unmatched. This CDR3 spans 14 amino acids. The V gene's germline CDR1 is GTSNPN and CDR2 SVGIG (reference sequence). The CDR3 is CAWTGGRGDSPLHF. The CDR3 DNA reads as TGTGCCTGGACTGGCGGCAGGGGGGATTCACCCCTCCACTTT.

The rearrangement links TRBV10-1 to TRBJ2-2; the D is unclear. Germline lookup yields CDR1 WNHNN and CDR2 SYGVQD (reference sequence). The CDR3 consists of 11 residues. V dropped 7 bases and J dropped 5 bases, with 5 bases sitting between them. CDR3 region: CASKGTGELFF. The CDR3, as DNA: TGCGCCAGCAAAGGGACCGGGGAGCTGTTTTTT.

V usage is TRBV30 and J usage is TRBJ2-5, with unresolved D. CDR3 size: 12 residues. Between the trimmed V and J ends, which lost 0 bases and 4 bases, there was a span of 6 bases. Germline V gives CDR1 GTSNPN, CDR2 SVGIG (reference sequence). The CDR3 DNA is TGTGCCTGGAGTGTAATTCGAGAGACCCAGTACTTC. Protein sequence: CAWSVIRETQYF.